One sample yielded the 11 T cell receptor beta chains listed below, sequenced in a study of blood T cell repertoires in COVID-19. Profiled with immunoSEQ multiplex PCR; TCRdb holds only in-frame clones, not every one. The sample contains about 200,000 clones, roughly 86% of which appear only once. The sample was peripheral blood. The receptors derive from a man between 18 and 29 years old with active or convalescent COVID-19.

A single count supports this clone. DNA for the CDR3: TGTGCCAGCAGCTTCCGTGGCCAGCCCCAGCATTTT. Its translation: CASSFRGQPQHF. V is TRBV13 and J is TRBJ1-5; no clear D. The ends were cut back, 3 bases at V and 7 bases at J, with 7 bases in the middle. Germline assignment: CDR1 PRHDT and CDR2 FYEKMQ (reference sequence). This CDR3 is 12 amino acids long. The entire variable domain, with the rest obtained from reference TRBV13 and TRBJ1-5, is as follows: AAGVIQSPRHLIKEKRETATLKCYPIPRHDTVYWYQQGPGQDPQFLISFYEKMQSDKGSIPDRFSAQQFSDYHSELNMSSLELGDSALYFCASSFRGQPQHFGDGTRLSIL.

This chain connects TRBV5-6 to TRBJ1-1; no definite D call. The CDR3 length is 17 residues. With 1 base removed from V and 3 bases from J, the gap between germline ends came to 19 bases. CDR1 SGHDT and CDR2 YYEEEE come from the germline V gene. The CDR3 spells CASSLYGPRLRDTEAFF. CDR3 nucleotides: TGTGCCAGCAGCTTGTACGGTCCCAGACTAAGAGACACTGAAGCTTTCTTT.

This chain joins TRBV9 and TRBJ1-6, with D maybe TRBD1 (6 bases). The V end lost 0 bases, the J end lost 9 bases, and 7 bases lay between the germline ends. CDR3 length equals 13 residues. In germline, CDR1 is SGDLS, CDR2 YYNGEE. The CDR3 region has the DNA TGTGCCAGCAGCGTAGACAGGGTTTCACCCCTCCACTTT. Translating gives CASSVDRVSPLHF.

The V and J genes are TRBV29-1 and TRBJ1-1; D not resolved. CDR3 length: 11 residues. In germline, CDR1 is SQVTM, CDR2 ANQGSEA. V lost 4 bases to trimming and J lost 2 bases, with 5 bases between them. CDR3 region: CSVAYNTEAFF. The CDR3 coding sequence is TGCAGCGTTGCCTACAACACTGAAGCTTTCTTT.

The chain joins TRBV11-2 to TRBJ2-3; tentative D call: TRBD2 (5 bases). Germline CDR1 reads SGHAT; CDR2 reads FQNNGV. V lost 1 base, J lost 1 base, and 6 bases lay in between. The CDR3 runs to 14 residues. The CDR3 sequence: CASSLARGTDTQYF. CDR3 coding DNA: TGTGCCAGCAGCTTAGCGCGGGGCACAGATACGCAGTATTTT.

V usage is TRBV30 and J usage is TRBJ2-4, with unresolved D. Germline values: CDR1 GTSNPN, CDR2 SVGIG (reference sequence). CDR3 length: 13 residues. Trimming cost V 3 bases and J 6 bases, with 12 bases left between them. CDR3 residues: CAWSVSSSNIQYF. The CDR3 nucleotides read TGTGCCTGGAGCGTTAGTAGTTCAAACATTCAGTACTTC. The whole variable domain, remainder taken from reference TRBV30 and TRBJ2-4, is SQTIHQWPATLVQPVGSPLSLECTVEGTSNPNLYWYRQAAGRGLQLLFYSVGIGQISSEVPQNLSASRPQDRQFILSSKKLLLSDSGFYLCAWSVSSSNIQYFGAGTRLSVL.

The rearrangement uses TRBV5-6 and TRBJ1-1; 9 positions match TRBD1. The V gene's germline CDR1 is SGHDT and CDR2 YYEEEE. V shed 2 bases, J shed 1 base, and the junction held 3 bases outside the gene matches. CDR3 length equals 15 residues. The CDR3 loop reads CASSFGQGWNTEAFF. The CDR3 DNA is TGTGCCAGCAGCTTTGGACAGGGGTGGAACACTGAAGCTTTCTTT. The whole variable domain, filled in from reference TRBV5-6 and TRBJ1-1, reads DAGVTQSPTHLIKTRGQQVTLRCSPKSGHDTVSWYQQALGQGPQFIFQYYEEEERQRGNFPDRFSGHQFPNYSSELNVNALLLGDSALYLCASSFGQGWNTEAFFGQGTRLTVV.

The rearrangement links TRBV3-1 (or the pseudogene TRBV3-2) to TRBJ2-2; a weak D match, TRBD2 (5 bases). This CDR3 has 15 residues. CDR1 is LGHDT, CDR2 YNNKEL, per germline (reference sequence). Trimming took off 2 bases at V and 4 bases at J, with 11 bases between the two ends. DNA of the CDR3: TGTGCCAGCAGCCAATCGGGATTTGGCACCGGGGAGCTGTTTTTT. It encodes CASSQSGFGTGELFF.

The gene calls are TRBV13 and TRBJ1-1, with D possibly being TRBD1 (5 bases). The V gene's germline CDR1 is PRHDT and CDR2 FYEKMQ (reference sequence). Trimming removed 4 bases from V and 1 base from J, with 13 bases in between. The CDR3 runs 15 residues. The CDR3 region is CASSSPRQRNTEAFF. The CDR3 nucleotides read TGTGCCAGCAGCTCACCTCGACAGAGGAACACTGAAGCTTTCTTT.

The V and J genes are TRBV6-5 and TRBJ1-2; 7 bases are a match to TRBD1. The germline CDR1 and CDR2 sequences are MNHEY and SVGAGI. The CDR3 is 13 amino acids. Trimming cost V 6 bases and J 6 bases; bases outside gene matches: 7. In nucleotides, the CDR3 is TGTGCCAGCAGGCAACAGGGGTGGAATGGCTACACCTTC. Its protein product is CASRQQGWNGYTF.

This clone was seen a few times. V usage is TRBV15 and J usage is TRBJ2-4, with D maybe TRBD2 (6 bases). The CDR3 is made up of 12 amino acids. Germline V gene lookup returns CDR1 LNHNV and CDR2 YYDKDF (reference sequence). V lost 9 bases to trimming and J lost 5 bases, with 11 bases between them. Here the CDR3 DNA reads TGTGCCACAAGACTAGAAGAAAACATTCAGTACTTC. Its protein is CATRLEENIQYF.